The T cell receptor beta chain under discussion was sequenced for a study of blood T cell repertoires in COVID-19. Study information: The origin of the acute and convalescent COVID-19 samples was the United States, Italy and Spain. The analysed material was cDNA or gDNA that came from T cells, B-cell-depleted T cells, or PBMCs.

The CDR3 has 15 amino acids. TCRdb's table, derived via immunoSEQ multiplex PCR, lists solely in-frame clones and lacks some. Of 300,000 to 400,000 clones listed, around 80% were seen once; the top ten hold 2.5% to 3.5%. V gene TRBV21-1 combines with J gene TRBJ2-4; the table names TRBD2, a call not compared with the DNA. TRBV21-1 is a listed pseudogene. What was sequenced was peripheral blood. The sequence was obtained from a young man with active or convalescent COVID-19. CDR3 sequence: CASSKYGESKNIQYF. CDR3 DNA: TGTGCCAGCAGCAAGTATGGGGAGTCCAAAAACATTCAGTACTTC.